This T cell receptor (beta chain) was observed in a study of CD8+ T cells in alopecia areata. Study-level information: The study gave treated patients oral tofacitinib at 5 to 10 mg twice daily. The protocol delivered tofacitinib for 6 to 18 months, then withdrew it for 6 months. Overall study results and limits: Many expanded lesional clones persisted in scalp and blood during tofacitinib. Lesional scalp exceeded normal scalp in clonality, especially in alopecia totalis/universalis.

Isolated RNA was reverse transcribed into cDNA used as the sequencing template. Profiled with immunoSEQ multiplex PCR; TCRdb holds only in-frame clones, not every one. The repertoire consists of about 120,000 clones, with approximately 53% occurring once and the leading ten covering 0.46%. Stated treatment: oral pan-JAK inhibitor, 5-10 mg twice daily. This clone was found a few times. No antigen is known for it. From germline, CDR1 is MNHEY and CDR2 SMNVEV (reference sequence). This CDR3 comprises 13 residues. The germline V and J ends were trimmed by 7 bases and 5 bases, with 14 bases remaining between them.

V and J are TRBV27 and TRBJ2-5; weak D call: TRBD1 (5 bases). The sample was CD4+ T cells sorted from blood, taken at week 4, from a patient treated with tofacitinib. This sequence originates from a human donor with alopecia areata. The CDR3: CASKRGFGETQYF. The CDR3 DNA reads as TGTGCCAGCAAAAGGGGATTTGGGGAGACCCAGTACTTC.